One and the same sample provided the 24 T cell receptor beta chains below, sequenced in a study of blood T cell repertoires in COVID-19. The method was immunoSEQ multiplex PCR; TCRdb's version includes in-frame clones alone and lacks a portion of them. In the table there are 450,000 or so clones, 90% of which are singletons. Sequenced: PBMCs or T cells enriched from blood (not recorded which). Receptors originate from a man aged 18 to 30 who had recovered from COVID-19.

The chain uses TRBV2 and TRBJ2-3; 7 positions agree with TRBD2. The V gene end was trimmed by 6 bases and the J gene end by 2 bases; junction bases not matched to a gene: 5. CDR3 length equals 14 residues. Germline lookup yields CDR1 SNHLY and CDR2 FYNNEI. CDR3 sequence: CASRVLATTDTQYF. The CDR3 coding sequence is TGTGCCAGCAGGGTACTAGCGACCACAGATACGCAGTATTTT.

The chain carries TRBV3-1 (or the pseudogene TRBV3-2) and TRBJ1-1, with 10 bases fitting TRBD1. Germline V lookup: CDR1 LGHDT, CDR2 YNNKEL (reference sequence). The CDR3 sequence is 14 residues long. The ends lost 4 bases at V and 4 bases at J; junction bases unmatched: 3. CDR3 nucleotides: TGTGCCAGCAGCCTCCGGACAGGGGGCACTGAAGCTTTCTTT. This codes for CASSLRTGGTEAFF.

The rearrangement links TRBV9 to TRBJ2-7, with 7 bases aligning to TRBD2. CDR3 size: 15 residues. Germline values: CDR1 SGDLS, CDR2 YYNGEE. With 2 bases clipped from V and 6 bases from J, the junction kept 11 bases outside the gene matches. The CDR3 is CASSVGAGLVGEQYF. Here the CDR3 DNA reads TGTGCCAGCAGCGTGGGAGCGGGACTGGTGGGCGAGCAGTACTTC.

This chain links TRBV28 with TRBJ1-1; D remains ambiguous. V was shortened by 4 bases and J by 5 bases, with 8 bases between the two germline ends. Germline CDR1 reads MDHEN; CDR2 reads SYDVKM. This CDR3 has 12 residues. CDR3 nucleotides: TGTGCCAGCAGTTATACACGAACTGAAGCTTTCTTT. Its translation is CASSYTRTEAFF.

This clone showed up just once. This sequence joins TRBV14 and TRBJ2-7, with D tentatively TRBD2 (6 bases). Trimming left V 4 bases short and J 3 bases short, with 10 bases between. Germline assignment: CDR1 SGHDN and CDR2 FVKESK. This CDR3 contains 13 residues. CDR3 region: CASSLGGRYEQYF. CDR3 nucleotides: TGTGCCAGCAGCCTCGGGGGTCGCTACGAGCAGTACTTC.

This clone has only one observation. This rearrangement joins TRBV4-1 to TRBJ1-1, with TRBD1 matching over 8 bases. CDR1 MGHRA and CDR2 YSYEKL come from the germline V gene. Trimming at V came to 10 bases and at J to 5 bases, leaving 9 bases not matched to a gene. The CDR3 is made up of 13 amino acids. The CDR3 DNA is TGCGCCACCTCGGACAGGGTGGGGACTGAAGCTTTCTTT. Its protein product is CATSDRVGTEAFF.

The CDR3 loop reads CASAQDRLVGEQYF. CDR3 in DNA: TGTGCCAGCGCTCAAGACAGGTTGGTAGGGGAGCAGTACTTC. The chain combines TRBV2 with TRBJ2-7, with D maybe TRBD1 (6 bases). Germline loops: CDR1 SNHLY, CDR2 FYNNEI. Deletions cut 8 bases from V and 7 bases from J, with 21 bases between. This CDR3 has 14 amino acids.

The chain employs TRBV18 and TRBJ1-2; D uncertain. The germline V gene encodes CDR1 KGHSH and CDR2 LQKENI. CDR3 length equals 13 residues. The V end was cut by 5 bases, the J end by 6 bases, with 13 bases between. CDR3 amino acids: CASSITSEHGYTF. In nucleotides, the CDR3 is TGTGCCAGCTCAATTACTAGTGAACATGGCTACACCTTC. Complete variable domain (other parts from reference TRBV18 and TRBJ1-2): NAGVMQNPRHLVRRRGQEARLRCSPMKGHSHVYWYRQLPEEGLKFMVYLQKENIIDESGMPKERFSAEFPKEGPSILRIQQVVRGDSAAYFCASSITSEHGYTFGSGTRLTVV.

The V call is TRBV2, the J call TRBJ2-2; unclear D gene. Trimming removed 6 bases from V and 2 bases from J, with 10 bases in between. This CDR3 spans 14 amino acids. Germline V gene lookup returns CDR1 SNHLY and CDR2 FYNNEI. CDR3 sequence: CASSSRVNTGELFF. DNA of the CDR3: TGTGCCAGCAGCTCACGGGTTAACACCGGGGAGCTGTTTTTT. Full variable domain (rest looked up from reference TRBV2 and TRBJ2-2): EPEVTQTPSHQVTQMGQEVILRCVPISNHLYFYWYRQILGQKVEFLVSFYNNEISEKSEIFDDQFSVERPDGSNFTLKIRSTKLEDSAMYFCASSSRVNTGELFFGEGSRLTVL.

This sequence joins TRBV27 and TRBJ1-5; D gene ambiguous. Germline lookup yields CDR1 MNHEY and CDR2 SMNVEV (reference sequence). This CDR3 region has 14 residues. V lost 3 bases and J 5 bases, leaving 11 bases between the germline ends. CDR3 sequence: CASSFGVGDQPQHF. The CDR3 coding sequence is TGTGCCAGCAGTTTCGGGGTTGGGGATCAGCCCCAGCATTTT.

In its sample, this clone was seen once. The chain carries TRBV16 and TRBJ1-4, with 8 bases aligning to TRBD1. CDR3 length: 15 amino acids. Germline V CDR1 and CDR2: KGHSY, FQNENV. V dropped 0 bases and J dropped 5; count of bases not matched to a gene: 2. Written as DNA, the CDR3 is TGTGCCAGCAGCCAATCCGGGACAGGAAATGAAAAACTGTTTTTT. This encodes CASSQSGTGNEKLFF.

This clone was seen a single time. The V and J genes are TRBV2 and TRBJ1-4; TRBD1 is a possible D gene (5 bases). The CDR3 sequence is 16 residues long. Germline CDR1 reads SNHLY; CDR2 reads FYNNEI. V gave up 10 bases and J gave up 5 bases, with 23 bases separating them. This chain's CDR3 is CATVPGLFPHNEKLFF. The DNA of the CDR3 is TGTGCCACCGTCCCGGGACTATTCCCGCACAATGAAAAACTGTTTTTT.

In nucleotides, the CDR3 is TGTGCCAGCAGCTTCCTACTAGCGGGATTACACAATGAGCAGTTCTTC. Translation: CASSFLLAGLHNEQFF. The chain employs TRBV7-9 and TRBJ2-1; 10 bases match TRBD2. The CDR3 contains 16 residues. Germline CDR1 is SEHNR and CDR2 is FQNEAQ (reference sequence). V lost 3 bases to trimming and J lost 5 bases; unmatched junction nucleotides: 7.

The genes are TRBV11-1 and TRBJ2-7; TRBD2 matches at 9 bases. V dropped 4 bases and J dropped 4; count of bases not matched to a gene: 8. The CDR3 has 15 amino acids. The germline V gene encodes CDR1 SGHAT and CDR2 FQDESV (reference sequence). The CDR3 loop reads CASSSEREDSYEQYF. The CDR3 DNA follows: TGTGCCAGCAGCTCCGAGCGGGAGGATTCGTACGAGCAGTACTTC. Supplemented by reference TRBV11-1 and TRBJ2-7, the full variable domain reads EAEVAQSPRYKITEKSQAVAFWCDPISGHATLYWYRQILGQGPELLVQFQDESVVDDSQLPKDRFSAERLKGVDSTLKIQPAELGDSAMYLCASSSEREDSYEQYFGPGTRLTVT.

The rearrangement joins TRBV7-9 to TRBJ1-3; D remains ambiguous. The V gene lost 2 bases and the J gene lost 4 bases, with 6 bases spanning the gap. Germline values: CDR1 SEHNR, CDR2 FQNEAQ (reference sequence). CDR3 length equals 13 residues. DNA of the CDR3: TGTGCCAGCAGCTTACCTGTAGGAAACACCATATATTTT. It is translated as CASSLPVGNTIYF.

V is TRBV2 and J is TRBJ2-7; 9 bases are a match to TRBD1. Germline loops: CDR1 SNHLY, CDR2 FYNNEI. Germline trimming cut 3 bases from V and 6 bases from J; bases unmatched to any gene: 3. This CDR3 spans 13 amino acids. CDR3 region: CASSEGDRAEQYF. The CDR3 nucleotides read TGTGCCAGCAGTGAGGGGGACAGGGCCGAGCAGTACTTC.

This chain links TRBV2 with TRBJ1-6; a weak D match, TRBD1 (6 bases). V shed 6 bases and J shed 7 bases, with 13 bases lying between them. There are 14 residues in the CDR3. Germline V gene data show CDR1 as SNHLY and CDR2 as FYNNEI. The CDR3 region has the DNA TGTGCCAGCAGCCCAGGGGCAGGGAATTCACCCCTCCACTTT. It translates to CASSPGAGNSPLHF.

The CDR3 DNA reads TGTGCCAGCAGCCAAGCCGGGATCAATCAGCCCCAGCATTTT. It is translated as CASSQAGINQPQHF. The chain recombines TRBV3-1 (or the pseudogene TRBV3-2) with TRBJ1-5; D is ambiguous. CDR3 length: 14 residues. The V gene lost 1 base and the J gene lost 3 bases, with 7 bases spanning the gap. Germline V gene sequence: CDR1 LGHDT, CDR2 YNNKEL (reference sequence).

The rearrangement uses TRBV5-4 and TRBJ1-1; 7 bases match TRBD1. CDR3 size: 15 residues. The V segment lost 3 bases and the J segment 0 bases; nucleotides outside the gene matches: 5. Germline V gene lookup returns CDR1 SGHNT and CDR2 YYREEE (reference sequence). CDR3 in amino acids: CASSSGQSLNTEAFF. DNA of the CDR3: TGTGCCAGCAGCTCGGGACAGTCCTTGAACACTGAAGCTTTCTTT.

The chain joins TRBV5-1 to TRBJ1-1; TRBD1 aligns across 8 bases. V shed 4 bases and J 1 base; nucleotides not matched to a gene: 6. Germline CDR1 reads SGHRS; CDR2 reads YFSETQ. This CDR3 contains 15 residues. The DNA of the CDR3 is TGCGCCAGCAGCCCGGCCGGGACAGGGAACACTGAAGCTTTCTTT. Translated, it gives CASSPAGTGNTEAFF. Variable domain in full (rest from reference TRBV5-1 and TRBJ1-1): KAGVTQTPRYLIKTRGQQVTLSCSPISGHRSVSWYQQTPGQGLQFLFEYFSETQRNKGNFPGRFSGRQFSNSRSEMNVSTLELGDSALYLCASSPAGTGNTEAFFGQGTRLTVV.

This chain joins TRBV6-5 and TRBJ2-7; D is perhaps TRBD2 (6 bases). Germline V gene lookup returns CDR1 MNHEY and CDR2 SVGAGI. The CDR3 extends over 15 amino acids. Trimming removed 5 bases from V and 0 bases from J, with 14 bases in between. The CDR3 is CASSQGLPSSYEQYF. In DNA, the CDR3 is TGTGCCAGCAGTCAGGGACTCCCGAGCTCCTACGAGCAGTACTTC.

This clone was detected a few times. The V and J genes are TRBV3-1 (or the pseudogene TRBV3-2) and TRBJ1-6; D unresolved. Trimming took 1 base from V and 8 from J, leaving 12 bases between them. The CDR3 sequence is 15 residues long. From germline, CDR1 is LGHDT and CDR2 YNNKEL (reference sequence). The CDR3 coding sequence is TGTGCCAGCAGCCAAGTTACGACACCCTATTCACCCCTCCACTTT. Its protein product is CASSQVTTPYSPLHF.

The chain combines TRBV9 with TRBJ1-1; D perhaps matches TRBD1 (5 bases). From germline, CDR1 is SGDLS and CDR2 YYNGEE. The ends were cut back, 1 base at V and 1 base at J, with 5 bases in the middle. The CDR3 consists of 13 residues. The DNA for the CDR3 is TGTGCCAGCAGCGTAACAGGGAACACTGAAGCTTTCTTT. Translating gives CASSVTGNTEAFF.

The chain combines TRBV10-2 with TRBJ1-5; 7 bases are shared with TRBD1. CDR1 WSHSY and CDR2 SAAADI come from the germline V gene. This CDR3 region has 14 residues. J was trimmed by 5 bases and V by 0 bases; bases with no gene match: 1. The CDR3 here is CASSESGGYQPQHF. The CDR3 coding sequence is TGCGCCAGCAGTGAGTCAGGGGGCTATCAGCCCCAGCATTTT.